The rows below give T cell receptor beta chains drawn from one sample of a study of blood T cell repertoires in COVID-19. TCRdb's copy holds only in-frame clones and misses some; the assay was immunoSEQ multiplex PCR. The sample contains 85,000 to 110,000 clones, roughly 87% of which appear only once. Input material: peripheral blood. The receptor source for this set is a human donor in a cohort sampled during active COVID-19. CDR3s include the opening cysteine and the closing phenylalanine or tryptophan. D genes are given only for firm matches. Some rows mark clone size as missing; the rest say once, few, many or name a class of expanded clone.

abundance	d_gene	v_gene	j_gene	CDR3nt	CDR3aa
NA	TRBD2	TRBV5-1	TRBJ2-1	TGCGCCAGCAGCTTATCTAAGGCGGGAGGGGGGAATGAGCAGTTCTTC	CASSLSKAGGGNEQFF
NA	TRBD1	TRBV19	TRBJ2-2	TGTGCCAGTAGTATTCAGGGACAGGGAAACACCGGGGAGCTGTTTTTT	CASSIQGQGNTGELFF
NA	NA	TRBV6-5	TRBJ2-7	TGTGCCAGCAGTTACGGGCTAAGGTACGAGCAGTACTTC	CASSYGLRYEQYF
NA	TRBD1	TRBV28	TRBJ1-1	TGTGCCAGCAGTCCCCCGGGACAGAGGGATGAAGCTTTCTTT	CASSPPGQRDEAFF
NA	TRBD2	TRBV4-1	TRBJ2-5	TGCGCCAGCAGCCAAATAATCTCCCTCGGAGCGGGAGGGGGGGAGACCCAGTACTTC	CASSQIISLGAGGGETQYF
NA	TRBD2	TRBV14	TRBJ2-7	TGTGCCAGCAGCCCCTCACCGGGGGGTAGACGGTACGAGCAGTACTTC	CASSPSPGGRRYEQYF
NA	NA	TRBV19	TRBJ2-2	TGTGCCAGTAGTATAGGGGCGAGCGGCGTAACCGGGGAGCTGTTTTTT	CASSIGASGVTGELFF
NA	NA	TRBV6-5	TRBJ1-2	TGTGCCAGCAGTTACTCGAGCAGTGGGCGCGGCTACACCTTC	CASSYSSSGRGYTF
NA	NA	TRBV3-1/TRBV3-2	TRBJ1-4	TGTGCCAGCAGCCAAGGCCAGAGGAGGGGAAAACTGTTTTTT	CASSQGQRRGKLFF
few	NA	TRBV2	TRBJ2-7	TGTGCCAGCAGTAGGTCTCTAGGTGGGTACGAGCAGTACTTC	CASSRSLGGYEQYF
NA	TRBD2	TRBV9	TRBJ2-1	TGTGCCAGCAGCATCGCGGGAGGTAATGAGCAGTTCTTC	CASSIAGGNEQFF
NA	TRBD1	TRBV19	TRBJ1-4	TGTGCCACGTCCCAGACAGGGACAGATGAAAAACTGTTTTTT	CATSQTGTDEKLFF
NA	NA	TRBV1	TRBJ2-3	TGCACCAGCAGCCGCCTGCGCGTGGAGGGCACAGATACGCAGTATTTT	CTSSRLRVEGTDTQYF
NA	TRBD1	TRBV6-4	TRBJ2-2	TGTGCCAGCAGTTACCGGGACAGGAGGAACACCGGGGAGCTGTTTTTT	CASSYRDRRNTGELFF
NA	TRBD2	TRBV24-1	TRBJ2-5	TGTGCCACCAGTGATTTGGGGGGGGAAGAGACCCAGTACTTC	CATSDLGGEETQYF
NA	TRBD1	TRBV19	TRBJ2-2	TGTGCCAGTAGTCCCGGGACAGCCCTGCCCGGGGAGCTGTTTTTT	CASSPGTALPGELFF
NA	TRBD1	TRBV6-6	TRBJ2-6	TGTGCCAGCAGCCCCTTAGAGTTCGGGACAGGGGAACTAAACGGGGCCAACGTCCTGACTTTC	CASSPLEFGTGELNGANVLTF